The rows below give T cell receptor beta chains drawn from one sample of a study of lymphopenia after photon versus proton radiotherapy. Sequencing used immunoSEQ multiplex PCR; TCRdb keeps in-frame clones, though not all of them. In the table there are approximately 30,000 clones, around 86% of which are singletons. Material: peripheral blood, obtained from a patient treated with photon-based radiotherapy. Every receptor here comes from a woman aged 50 to 60 with pancreatic cancer. Each CDR3 is given with its conserved first and last residue. The order of the fields is clone size, D gene, J gene, V gene, CDR3 DNA, CDR3 protein. D genes are given only for firm matches. Only part of the rows carry a size: once, few, many, or a class if the clone is expanded.

>NA|TRBD2|TRBJ2-7|TRBV18
TGTGCCAGCTCACCAAGGGTGGTAGCGGGAGCGGACGAGCAGTACTTC
CASSPRVVAGADEQYF
>NA|NA|TRBJ2-7|TRBV7-9
TGTGCCAGCAGCTTACGGGGCTACGAGCAGTACTTC
CASSLRGYEQYF
>NA|TRBD2|TRBJ2-3|TRBV6-1
TGTGCCAGCAGTGCACCCGGGGAGGGAGATACGCAGTATTTT
CASSAPGEGDTQYF
>NA|TRBD1|TRBJ1-2|TRBV5-1
TGCGCCAGCAGCCCCGACAGGGGGGGCTACACCTTC
CASSPDRGGYTF
>NA|TRBD1|TRBJ1-1|TRBV28
TGTGCCAGCAGTGTACAGGGGAACTGGCGAGCTTTCTTT
CASSVQGNWRAFF
>NA|NA|TRBJ1-1|TRBV30
TGTGCCTGGAGTGGACAGACTAAAAAGGAAGCTTTCTTT
CAWSGQTKKEAFF
>NA|TRBD2|TRBJ2-1|TRBV7-2
TGTGCCAGCAGCTGGGGTAGCGGGATCAATGAGCAGTTCTTC
CASSWGSGINEQFF
>NA|TRBD2|TRBJ2-7|TRBV7-8
TGTGCCAGCAGCTTATTGGGCGGACTAGCGGACTCCTACGAGCAGTACTTC
CASSLLGGLADSYEQYF
>NA|TRBD2|TRBJ2-1|TRBV9
TGTGCCAGCAGCGTAGAGGGACTAGCTATGAATGAGCAGTTCTTC
CASSVEGLAMNEQFF
>once|NA|TRBJ2-7|TRBV6-6
TGTGCCAGCAGTTCCCCAACAGTCTCCTACGAGCAGTACTTC
CASSSPTVSYEQYF
>once|NA|TRBJ1-4|TRBV9
TGTGCCAGCAATTCGGGCAGCCTTAATGAAAAACTGTTTTTT
CASNSGSLNEKLFF
>NA|NA|TRBJ1-3|TRBV11-2
TGTGCCAGCAGTAGCGGCGGAAACACCATATATTTT
CASSSGGNTIYF
>NA|NA|TRBJ2-3|TRBV7-2
TGTGCCAGCAGCCGCTCTCAAGTCACAGATACGCAGTATTTT
CASSRSQVTDTQYF
>NA|TRBD1|TRBJ1-2|TRBV5-1
TGCGCCAGCAGCTGGGACAGGGCTTCAGGCTACACCTTC
CASSWDRASGYTF
>NA|TRBD1|TRBJ2-7|TRBV29-1
TGCAGCGTGGGCCCCGGGACAGGGTACGAGCAGTACTTC
CSVGPGTGYEQYF
>NA|NA|TRBJ2-3|TRBV6-5
TGTGCCAGCAGTTACTCGACCAGGGTTTTCCCAGATACGCAGTATTTT
CASSYSTRVFPDTQYF
>NA|NA|TRBJ2-1|TRBV11-3
TGTGCCAGCAGCGGTCGTTCGGGACCACTCCAATACAATGAGCAGTTCTTC
CASSGRSGPLQYNEQFF
>NA|TRBD1|TRBJ2-7|TRBV11-1
TGTGCCAGCGGGTCGAGGGGGCCCTACGAGCAGTACTTC
CASGSRGPYEQYF
>NA|TRBD1|TRBJ1-5|TRBV11-2
TGTGCCAGCAGCTTAGATTCGGGACAGGGCGGCAATCAGCCCCAGCATTTT
CASSLDSGQGGNQPQHF
>once|NA|TRBJ2-1|TRBV5-1
TGCGCCAGCAGCTTTGGGTCTCTAAGCTCCTACAATGAGCAGTTCTTC
CASSFGSLSSYNEQFF
>NA|NA|TRBJ1-1|TRBV7-2
TGTGCCAGCAGCTTAGCTTTCTTGAGGTCTGAAGCTTTCTTT
CASSLAFLRSEAFF
>once|TRBD1|TRBJ1-6|TRBV6-5
TGTGCCAGCAGACTCGACAGGGTTAATTCACCCCTCCACTTT
CASRLDRVNSPLHF
>NA|NA|TRBJ2-2|TRBV4-3
TGCGCCAGCAGCCAAGATCTGTGGCTAGAAGGCGGGGAGCTGTTTTTT
CASSQDLWLEGGELFF
>once|NA|TRBJ1-1|TRBV29-1
TGCAGCGTTGAAGCCCGACAGAACACTGAAGCTTTCTTT
CSVEARQNTEAFF